This T cell receptor (beta chain) came from a study of blood T cell repertoires in COVID-19. Here immunoSEQ multiplex PCR was the method, and the copy in TCRdb shows in-frame clones only, minus some. The table records a few hundred thousand clones, more than 80% of them present only once. The V segment lost 6 bases and the J segment 10 bases; nucleotides outside the gene matches: 11. Germline CDR1 is SEHNR and CDR2 is FQNEAQ (reference sequence). The length of the CDR3 is 15 residues. The material sequenced was peripheral blood. This chain connects TRBV7-9 to TRBJ2-1; 11 nucleotides agree with TRBD2. This clonotype was obtained from a woman aged 30 to 39 with COVID-19, enrolled during active disease. CDR3 coding DNA: TGTGCCAGCAGTCCAACTAGCGGGGGCCCCCGGGAGCAGTTCTTC. Its translation: CASSPTSGGPREQFF.